This TCR beta chain originates from a study of blood T cell repertoires in COVID-19. Study information: From the United States, Italy and Spain came samples of acute and convalescent COVID-19. T cells, B-cell-depleted T cells, or PBMCs provided the cDNA or gDNA that served as material.

TCRdb's copy holds only in-frame clones and misses some; the assay was immunoSEQ multiplex PCR. The sample carries about 220,000 clones, roughly four fifths recorded once. This CDR3 comprises 14 residues. Germline V lookup: CDR1 SGHRS, CDR2 YFSETQ. V dropped 0 bases and J dropped 5 bases, with 8 bases sitting between them. V and J are TRBV5-1 and TRBJ1-4, with no clear D. This TCR came from a woman aged 65 to 85 with acute or convalescent COVID-19. The sample consisted of peripheral blood. The CDR3 DNA follows: TGCGCCAGCAGCTTGGGTCACCAGAATGAAAAACTGTTTTTT. As protein: CASSLGHQNEKLFF.